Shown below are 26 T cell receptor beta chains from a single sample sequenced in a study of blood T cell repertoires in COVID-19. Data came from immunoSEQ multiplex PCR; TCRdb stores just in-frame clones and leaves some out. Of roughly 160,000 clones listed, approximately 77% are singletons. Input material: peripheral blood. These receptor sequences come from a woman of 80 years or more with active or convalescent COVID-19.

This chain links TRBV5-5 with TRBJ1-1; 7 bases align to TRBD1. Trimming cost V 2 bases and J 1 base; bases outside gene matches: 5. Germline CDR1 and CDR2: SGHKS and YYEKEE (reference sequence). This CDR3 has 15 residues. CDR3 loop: CASSLTGAPNTEAFF. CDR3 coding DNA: TGTGCCAGCAGCTTAACAGGGGCTCCGAACACTGAAGCTTTCTTT.

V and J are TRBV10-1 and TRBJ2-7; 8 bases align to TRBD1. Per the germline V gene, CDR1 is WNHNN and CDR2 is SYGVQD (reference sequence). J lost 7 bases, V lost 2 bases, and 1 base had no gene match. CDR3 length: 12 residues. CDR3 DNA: TGCGCCAGCAGTGAGACAGGGGGTGAGCAGTACTTC. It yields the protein CASSETGGEQYF.

As DNA, the CDR3 is TGTGCCAGTACCCGTGGCAATCAGCCCCAGCATTTT. This translates into CASTRGNQPQHF. This chain joins TRBV19 and TRBJ1-5; no clear D gene. CDR1 and CDR2 from the germline V gene are LNHDA and SQIVND (reference sequence). V shed 7 bases and J shed 2 bases, with 6 bases lying between them. The CDR3 contains 12 residues.

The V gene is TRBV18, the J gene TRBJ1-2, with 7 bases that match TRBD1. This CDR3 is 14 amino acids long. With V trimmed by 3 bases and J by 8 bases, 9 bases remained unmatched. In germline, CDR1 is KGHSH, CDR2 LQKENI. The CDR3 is CASSPTRQGDGYTF. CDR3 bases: TGTGCCAGCTCACCCACCCGACAGGGTGACGGCTACACCTTC.

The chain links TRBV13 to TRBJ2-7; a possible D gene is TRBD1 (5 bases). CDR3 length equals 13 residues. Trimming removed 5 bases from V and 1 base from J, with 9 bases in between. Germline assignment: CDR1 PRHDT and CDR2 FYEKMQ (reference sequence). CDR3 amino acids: CASSAQASYEQYF. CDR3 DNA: TGTGCCAGCAGCGCACAGGCTTCCTACGAGCAGTACTTC.

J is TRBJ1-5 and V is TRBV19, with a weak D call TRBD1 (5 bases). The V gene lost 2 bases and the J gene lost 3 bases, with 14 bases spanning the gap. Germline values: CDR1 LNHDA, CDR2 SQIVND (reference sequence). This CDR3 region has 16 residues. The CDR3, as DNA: TGTGCCAGTAGTATACCGTCAGGGTATATCAATCAGCCCCAGCATTTT. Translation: CASSIPSGYINQPQHF.

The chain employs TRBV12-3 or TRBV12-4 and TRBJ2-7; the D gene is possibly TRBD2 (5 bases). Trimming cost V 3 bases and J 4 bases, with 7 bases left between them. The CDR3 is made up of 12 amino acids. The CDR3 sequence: CASSFGEYEQYF. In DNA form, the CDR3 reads TGTGCCAGCAGTTTCGGGGAGTACGAGCAGTACTTC.

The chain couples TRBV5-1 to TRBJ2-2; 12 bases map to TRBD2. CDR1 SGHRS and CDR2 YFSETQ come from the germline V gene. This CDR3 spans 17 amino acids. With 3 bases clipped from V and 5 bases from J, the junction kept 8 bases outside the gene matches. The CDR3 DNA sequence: TGCGCCAGCAGCTCGACTAGCGGGAGTTACGGGACCGGGGAGCTGTTTTTT. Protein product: CASSSTSGSYGTGELFF.

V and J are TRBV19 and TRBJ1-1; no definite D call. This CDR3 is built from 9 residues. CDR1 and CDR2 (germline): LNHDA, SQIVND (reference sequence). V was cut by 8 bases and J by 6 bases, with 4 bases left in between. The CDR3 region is CASGAEAFF. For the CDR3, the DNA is TGTGCCAGTGGAGCTGAAGCTTTCTTT.

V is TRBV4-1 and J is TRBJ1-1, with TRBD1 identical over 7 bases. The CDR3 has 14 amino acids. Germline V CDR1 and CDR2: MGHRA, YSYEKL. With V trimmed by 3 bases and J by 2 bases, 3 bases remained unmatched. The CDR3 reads CASSQGDSNTEAFF. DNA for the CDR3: TGCGCCAGCAGCCAGGGGGACAGTAACACTGAAGCTTTCTTT.

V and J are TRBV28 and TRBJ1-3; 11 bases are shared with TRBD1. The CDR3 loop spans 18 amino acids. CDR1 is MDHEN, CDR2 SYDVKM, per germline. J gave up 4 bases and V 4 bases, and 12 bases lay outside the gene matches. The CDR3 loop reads CASSSAGTGGTMGNTIYF. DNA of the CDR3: TGTGCCAGCAGTTCCGCCGGGACAGGGGGGACGATGGGAAACACCATATATTTT.

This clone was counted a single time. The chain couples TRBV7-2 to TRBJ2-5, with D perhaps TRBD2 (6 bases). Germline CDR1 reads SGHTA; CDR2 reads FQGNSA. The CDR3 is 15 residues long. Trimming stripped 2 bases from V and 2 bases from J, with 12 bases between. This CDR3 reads CASSLQAGWQETQYF. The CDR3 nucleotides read TGTGCCAGCAGCTTACAAGCGGGTTGGCAAGAGACCCAGTACTTC.

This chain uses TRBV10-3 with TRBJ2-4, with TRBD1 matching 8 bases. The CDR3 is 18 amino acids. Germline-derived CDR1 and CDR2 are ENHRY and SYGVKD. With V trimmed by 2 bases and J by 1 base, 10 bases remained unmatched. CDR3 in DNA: TGTGCCATCAGTGAGGGGACAGGTCAGGGCTGGGCCAAAAACATTCAGTACTTC. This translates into CAISEGTGQGWAKNIQYF.

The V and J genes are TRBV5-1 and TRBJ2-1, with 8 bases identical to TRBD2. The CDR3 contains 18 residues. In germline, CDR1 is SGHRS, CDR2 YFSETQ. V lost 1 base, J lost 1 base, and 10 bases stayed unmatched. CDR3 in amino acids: CASSLNGLAGGSYNEQFF. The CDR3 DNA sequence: TGCGCCAGCAGCTTGAATGGCCTGGCGGGAGGTTCCTACAATGAGCAGTTCTTC. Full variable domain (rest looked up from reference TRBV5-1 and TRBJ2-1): KAGVTQTPRYLIKTRGQQVTLSCSPISGHRSVSWYQQTPGQGLQFLFEYFSETQRNKGNFPGRFSGRQFSNSRSEMNVSTLELGDSALYLCASSLNGLAGGSYNEQFFGPGTRLTVL.

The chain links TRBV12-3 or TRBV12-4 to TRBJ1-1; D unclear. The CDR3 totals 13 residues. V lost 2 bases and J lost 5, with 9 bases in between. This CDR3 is CASSLRDGTEAFF. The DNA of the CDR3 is TGTGCCAGCAGTTTACGGGATGGGACTGAAGCTTTCTTT.

This CDR3 reads CASSTGVGSETQYF. The CDR3 nucleotides read TGTGCCAGTTCGACCGGGGTGGGTTCAGAGACCCAGTACTTC. The rearrangement uses TRBV19 and TRBJ2-5; weak D call: TRBD2 (5 bases). V gave up 8 bases and J gave up 4 bases, with 17 bases separating them. The CDR3 runs 14 residues. CDR1 is LNHDA and CDR2 is SQIVND in the germline V gene (reference sequence).

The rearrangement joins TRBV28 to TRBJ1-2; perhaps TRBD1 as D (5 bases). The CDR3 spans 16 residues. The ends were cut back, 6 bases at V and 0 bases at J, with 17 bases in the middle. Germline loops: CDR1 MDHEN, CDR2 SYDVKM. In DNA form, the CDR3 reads TGTGCCAGCAGCACGACCCGCGACAGCACTAACTATGGCTACACCTTC. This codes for CASSTTRDSTNYGYTF.

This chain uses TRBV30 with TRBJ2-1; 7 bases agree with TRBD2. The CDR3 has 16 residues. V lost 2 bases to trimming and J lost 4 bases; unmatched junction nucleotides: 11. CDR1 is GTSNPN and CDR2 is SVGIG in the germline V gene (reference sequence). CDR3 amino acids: CAWSTSYSGQYNEQFF. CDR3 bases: TGTGCCTGGAGTACCAGTTATAGCGGGCAATACAATGAGCAGTTCTTC.

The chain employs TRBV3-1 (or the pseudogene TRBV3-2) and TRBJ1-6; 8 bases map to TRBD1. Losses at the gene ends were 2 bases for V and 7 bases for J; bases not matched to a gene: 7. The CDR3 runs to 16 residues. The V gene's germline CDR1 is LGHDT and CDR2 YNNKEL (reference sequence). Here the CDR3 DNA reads TGTGCCAGCAGCCAAAGTTTCGGGACAGGAAATTCACCCCTCCACTTT. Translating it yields CASSQSFGTGNSPLHF.

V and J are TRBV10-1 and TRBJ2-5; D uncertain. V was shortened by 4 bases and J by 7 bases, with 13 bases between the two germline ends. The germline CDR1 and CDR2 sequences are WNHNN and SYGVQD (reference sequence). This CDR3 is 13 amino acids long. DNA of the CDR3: TGCGCCAGCAGTGTGGGTCGCGGTGGGACCCAGTACTTC. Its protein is CASSVGRGGTQYF.

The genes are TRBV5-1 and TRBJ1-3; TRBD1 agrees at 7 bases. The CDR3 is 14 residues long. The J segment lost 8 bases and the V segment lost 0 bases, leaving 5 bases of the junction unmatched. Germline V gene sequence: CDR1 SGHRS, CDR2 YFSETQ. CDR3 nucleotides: TGCGCCAGCAGCTTGGAGGGACAGTTGGACACCATATATTTT. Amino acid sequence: CASSLEGQLDTIYF.

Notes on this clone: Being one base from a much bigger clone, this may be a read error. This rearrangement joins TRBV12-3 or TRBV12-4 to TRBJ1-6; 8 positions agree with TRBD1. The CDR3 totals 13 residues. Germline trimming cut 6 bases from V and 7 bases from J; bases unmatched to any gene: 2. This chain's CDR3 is CASRDRENSPLHF. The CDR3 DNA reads TGTGCCAGCAGGGACAGGGAGAATTCACCCCTCCACTTT.

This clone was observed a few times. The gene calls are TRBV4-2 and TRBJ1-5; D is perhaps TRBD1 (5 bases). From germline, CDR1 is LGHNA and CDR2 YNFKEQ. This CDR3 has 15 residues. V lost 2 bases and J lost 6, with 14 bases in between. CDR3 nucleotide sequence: TGTGCCAGCAGCCAAATCCTGGGGGGGACTCAGCCCCAGCATTTT. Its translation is CASSQILGGTQPQHF.

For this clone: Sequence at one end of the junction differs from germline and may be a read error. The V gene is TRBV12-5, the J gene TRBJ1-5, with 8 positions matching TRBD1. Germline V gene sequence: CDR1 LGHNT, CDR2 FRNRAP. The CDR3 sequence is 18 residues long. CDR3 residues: CASGLEDRRTGSHQLQHF. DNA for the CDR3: TGTGCTAGTGGTTTGGAAGACAGACGGACAGGGTCGCATCAGCTCCAGCATTTT.

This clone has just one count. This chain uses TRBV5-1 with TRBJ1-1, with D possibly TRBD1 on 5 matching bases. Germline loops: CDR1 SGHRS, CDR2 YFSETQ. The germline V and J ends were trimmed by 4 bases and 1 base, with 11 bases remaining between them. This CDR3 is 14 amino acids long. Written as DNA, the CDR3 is TGCGCCAGCAGCGCGGGGGGAGCGAACACTGAAGCTTTCTTT. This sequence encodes CASSAGGANTEAFF.

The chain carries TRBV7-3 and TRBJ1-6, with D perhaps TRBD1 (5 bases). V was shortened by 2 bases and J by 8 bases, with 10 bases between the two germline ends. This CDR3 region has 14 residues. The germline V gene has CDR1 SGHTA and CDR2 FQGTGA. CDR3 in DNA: TGTGCCAGCAGCTTATCCGCGGGGGATTCACCCCTCCACTTT. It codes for CASSLSAGDSPLHF.